The rows below give T cell receptor beta chains drawn from one sample of a study of blood T cell repertoires in COVID-19. Sequencing was performed with immunoSEQ multiplex PCR; in TCRdb, only in-frame clones are kept and a portion is missing. The table has 80,000 to 100,000 clones, 80% seen once. The specimen was peripheral blood. Receptor source: a human donor in a cohort sampled during active COVID-19. CDR3s include the opening cysteine and the closing phenylalanine or tryptophan. The D gene is left open where the match is weak. For some rows the clone size is stated as once, few or many, or as a class when expanded; others skip it.

TRBV5-1	NA	once	TRBJ2-6	CASSLEAGRTLSGANVLTF	TGCGCCAGCAGCTTGGAAGCAGGGCGAACCCTCTCTGGGGCCAACGTCCTGACTTTC
TRBV11-3	TRBD2	once	TRBJ2-1	CASSPGTSGSSLFF	TGTGCCAGCAGTCCCGGGACTAGCGGTTCGTCTTTGTTCTTC
TRBV6-1	NA	NA	TRBJ2-4	CASSGRGTGGSFSVGNIQYF	TGTGCCAGCAGTGGAAGGGGGACGGGCGGGAGCTTTAGTGTTGGAAACATTCAGTACTTC
TRBV18	NA	few	TRBJ1-5	CASSPTGNNQPQHF	TGTGCCAGCTCACCTACAGGGAACAATCAGCCCCAGCATTTT
TRBV6-6	NA	NA	TRBJ2-1	CASSYGRDYNEQFF	TGTGCCAGCAGTTACGGGCGGGACTACAATGAGCAGTTCTTC
TRBV6-5	TRBD1	NA	TRBJ2-7	CASSWSGQGAKEQYF	TGTGCCAGCAGTTGGAGCGGACAGGGGGCGAAAGAGCAGTACTTC
TRBV9	TRBD2	once	TRBJ2-7	CASSSTSGSYYEQYF	TGTGCCAGCAGCTCGACTAGCGGGAGCTACTACGAGCAGTACTTC
TRBV5-4	TRBD1	NA	TRBJ1-3	CASSEGQRNTIYF	TGTGCCAGCAGTGAGGGACAGCGAAACACCATATATTTT
TRBV18	NA	NA	TRBJ1-3	CASSTTIGGSGNTIYF	TGTGCCAGCTCGACTACGATCGGGGGCTCTGGAAACACCATATATTTT
TRBV12-3/TRBV12-4	TRBD1	NA	TRBJ2-7	CASSWTGGEQYF	TGTGCCAGCAGTTGGACAGGGGGCGAGCAGTACTTC
TRBV28	TRBD1	NA	TRBJ1-2	CASSQGANYGYTF	TGTGCCAGCAGCCAGGGGGCTAACTATGGCTACACCTTC
TRBV7-2	NA	NA	TRBJ2-5	CASSLAGGETQYF	TGTGCCAGCAGCTTAGCAGGAGGAGAGACCCAGTACTTC
TRBV2	NA	NA	TRBJ2-2	CASSETGYLNTGELFF	TGTGCCAGCAGTGAAACAGGGTACCTTAACACCGGGGAGCTGTTTTTT
TRBV23-1	NA	few	TRBJ1-5	CASSQSGKSGGQPQHF	TGCGCCAGCAGTCAATCAGGCAAATCAGGTGGTCAGCCCCAGCATTTT
TRBV5-1	TRBD2	NA	TRBJ2-7	CASSPIGLAGVKLYEQYF	TGCGCCAGCAGCCCGATAGGGCTAGCGGGAGTAAAATTGTACGAGCAGTACTTC
TRBV6-2/TRBV6-3	NA	NA	TRBJ2-3	CASSRGGSGGWADTQYF	TGTGCCAGCAGCCGCGGAGGGAGCGGAGGTTGGGCAGATACGCAGTATTTT
TRBV7-2	NA	NA	TRBJ2-7	CASSLDGTPAHEQYF	TGTGCCAGCAGCTTAGATGGGACTCCCGCTCACGAGCAGTACTTC
TRBV5-1	NA	NA	TRBJ1-1	CASSTDRVGNTEAFF	TGCGCCAGCAGCACCGACCGGGTGGGGAACACTGAAGCTTTCTTT
TRBV29-1	TRBD2	NA	TRBJ2-3	CSVRGELADSDTQYF	TGCAGCGTTCGGGGGGAACTAGCGGACTCAGATACGCAGTATTTT
TRBV28	TRBD1	once	TRBJ2-7	CASSANRGEQYF	TGTGCCAGCAGTGCGAACAGGGGGGAGCAGTACTTC
TRBV28	NA	NA	TRBJ2-5	CASSLWSGEETQYF	TGTGCCAGCAGTTTATGGTCCGGGGAGGAGACCCAGTACTTC
TRBV28	TRBD1	NA	TRBJ1-5	CASNLQGEVGPQHF	TGTGCCAGCAATCTTCAGGGGGAAGTTGGGCCCCAGCATTTT
TRBV5-4	NA	NA	TRBJ2-7	CASSLVGQNYEQYF	TGTGCCAGCAGCTTGGTCGGACAGAACTACGAGCAGTACTTC
TRBV5-4	TRBD1	NA	TRBJ2-7	CASSQPGTGDAGADF	TGTGCCAGCAGCCAACCCGGGACAGGGGATGCCGGGGCTGACTTC
TRBV27	TRBD1	NA	TRBJ2-7	CASSRPGQGRHEQYF	TGTGCCAGCAGCCGCCCGGGACAGGGTCGACACGAGCAGTACTTC
TRBV3-1/TRBV3-2	NA	NA	TRBJ2-3	CASSQGIGGNTDTQYF	TGTGCCAGCAGCCAAGGGATAGGCGGGAACACAGATACGCAGTATTTT
TRBV29-1	TRBD1	NA	TRBJ2-2	CSAPLGDSLTGELFF	TGCAGCGCACCCCTAGGGGACAGCCTCACCGGGGAGCTGTTTTTT
TRBV5-6	TRBD1	medium-sized	TRBJ2-7	CASSFDLDRGSYEQYF	TGTGCCAGCAGCTTTGATTTGGACAGGGGCTCCTACGAGCAGTACTTC
TRBV2	NA	NA	TRBJ1-3	CASSEVEGHSGNTIYF	TGTGCCAGCAGTGAAGTGGAGGGCCACTCTGGAAACACCATATATTTT
TRBV7-2	NA	NA	TRBJ2-1	CASSLDGLNEQFF	TGTGCCAGCAGCTTAGACGGTTTGAATGAGCAGTTCTTC
TRBV6-1	NA	NA	TRBJ1-6	CASSEARSRPLHF	TGTGCCAGCAGTGAAGCACGAAGCCGTCCCCTCCACTTT
TRBV10-2	NA	NA	TRBJ1-5	CASSEGARLGQPQHF	TGCGCCAGCAGTGAAGGGGCCAGGTTAGGACAGCCCCAGCATTTT
TRBV4-1	NA	NA	TRBJ1-1	CASSQELTVNTEAFF	TGCGCCAGCAGCCAAGAACTAACGGTGAACACTGAAGCTTTCTTT
TRBV28	TRBD2	NA	TRBJ2-5	CASSSQTSGSGETQYF	TGTGCCAGCAGTTCTCAGACTAGCGGGAGCGGAGAGACCCAGTACTTC
TRBV9	NA	NA	TRBJ1-1	CASSVDQGGYTEAFF	TGTGCCAGCAGCGTAGACCAGGGTGGGTACACTGAAGCTTTCTTT
TRBV7-2	NA	NA	TRBJ1-1	CASSSAFQGPSPWNTEAFF	TGTGCCAGCAGCTCTGCGTTTCAGGGTCCCAGCCCTTGGAACACTGAAGCTTTCTTT
TRBV18	TRBD2	NA	TRBJ2-7	CASSPPNRLAGGWNEQYF	TGTGCCAGCTCACCACCTAACCGACTAGCGGGAGGATGGAACGAGCAGTACTTC
TRBV27	TRBD1	NA	TRBJ1-6	CASSQFGGGQGRGGSSPLHF	TGTGCCAGCAGTCAATTTGGGGGGGGACAGGGGCGAGGGGGGTCTTCACCCCTCCACTTT
TRBV7-9	NA	NA	TRBJ2-5	CASSSRGGPETQYF	TGTGCCAGCAGCTCAAGAGGGGGTCCAGAGACCCAGTACTTC
TRBV12-3/TRBV12-4	TRBD1	NA	TRBJ1-4	CASSPGTGEKLFF	TGTGCCAGCAGCCCCGGGACAGGGGAAAAACTGTTTTTT
TRBV24-1	TRBD1	NA	TRBJ2-5	CATSDPRDRHQETQYF	TGTGCCACCAGTGACCCCCGGGACAGGCATCAAGAGACCCAGTACTTC
TRBV4-1	TRBD2	NA	TRBJ2-7	CASSQETSGTPYEQYF	TGCGCCAGCAGCCAAGAGACTAGCGGGACTCCCTACGAGCAGTACTTC
TRBV28	TRBD1	NA	TRBJ1-1	CASRQGAPKIEAFF	TGTGCCAGCAGGCAGGGGGCGCCGAAGATTGAAGCTTTCTTT
TRBV5-1	NA	once	TRBJ1-1	CASSFTTGTTEAFF	TGCGCCAGCAGCTTCACAACCGGGACAACTGAAGCTTTCTTT
TRBV28	NA	NA	TRBJ2-3	CASSLGSEADTQYF	TGTGCCAGCAGTTTGGGGAGCGAGGCAGATACGCAGTATTTT
TRBV30	NA	NA	TRBJ2-7	CAWDTRGWAYEQYF	TGTGCCTGGGATACCCGGGGATGGGCCTACGAGCAGTACTTC
TRBV24-1	TRBD1	NA	TRBJ2-6	CATSESGQGGPSGANVLTF	TGTGCCACCAGTGAATCGGGACAGGGTGGACCATCTGGGGCCAACGTCCTGACTTTC
TRBV3-1/TRBV3-2	NA	NA	TRBJ2-7	CASSQDGQGVKQYF	TGTGCCAGCAGCCAAGATGGGCAGGGTGTTAAGCAGTACTTC
TRBV5-4	NA	few	TRBJ1-6	CASSSGTLRSNSPLHF	TGTGCCAGCAGCTCCGGGACATTAAGGTCAAATTCACCCCTCCACTTT
TRBV5-1	TRBD2	once	TRBJ2-1	CASSFLAGANNEQFF	TGCGCCAGCAGCTTCCTAGCGGGGGCGAACAATGAGCAGTTCTTC
TRBV24-1	TRBD2	NA	TRBJ2-1	CATSDLRSGGSRNEQFF	TGTGCCACCAGTGATTTGCGGTCAGGCGGGAGCCGGAATGAGCAGTTCTTC
TRBV15	TRBD1	NA	TRBJ2-7	CATSRDPGQGSEQYF	TGTGCCACCAGCAGAGATCCGGGACAGGGATCCGAGCAGTACTTC
TRBV30	TRBD2	NA	TRBJ2-7	CAWTSGGYEQYF	TGTGCCTGGACTAGCGGAGGCTACGAGCAGTACTTC
TRBV4-1	TRBD2	NA	TRBJ2-5	CASSQVGSLGTSGETQYF	TGCGCCAGCAGCCAAGTGGGTTCGCTTGGGACTAGCGGAGAGACCCAGTACTTC
TRBV7-2	NA	NA	TRBJ2-6	CASSLSGTVISGANVLTF	TGTGCCAGCAGCTTATCTGGGACTGTAATTTCTGGGGCCAACGTCCTGACTTTC
TRBV7-6	TRBD2	NA	TRBJ2-2	CASEAGGNTGELFF	TGTGCCAGCGAGGCGGGGGGGAACACCGGGGAGCTGTTTTTT